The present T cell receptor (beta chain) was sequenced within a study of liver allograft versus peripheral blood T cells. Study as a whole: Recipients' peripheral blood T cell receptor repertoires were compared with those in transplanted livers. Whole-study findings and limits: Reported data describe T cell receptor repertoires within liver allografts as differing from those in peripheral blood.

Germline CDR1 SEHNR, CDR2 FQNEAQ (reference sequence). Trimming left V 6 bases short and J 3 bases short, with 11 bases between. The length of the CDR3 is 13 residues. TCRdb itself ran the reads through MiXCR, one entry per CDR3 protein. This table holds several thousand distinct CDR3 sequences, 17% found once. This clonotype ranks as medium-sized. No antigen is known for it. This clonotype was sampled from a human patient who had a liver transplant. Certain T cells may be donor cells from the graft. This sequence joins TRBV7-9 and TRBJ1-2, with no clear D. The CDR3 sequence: CASRTGGDYGYTF. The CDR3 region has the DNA TGTGCCAGCAGAACCGGAGGAGACTATGGCTACACCTTC. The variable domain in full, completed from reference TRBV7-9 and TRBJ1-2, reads DTGVSQNPRHKITKRGQNVTFRCDPISEHNRLYWYRQTLGQGPEFLTYFQNEAQLEKSRLLSDRFSAERPKGSFSTLEIQRTEQGDSAMYLCASRTGGDYGYTFGSGTRLTVV.